Following are 2 T cell receptor beta chains from one sample sequenced in a study of cytomegalovirus exposure and HLA in healthy donors. Primers included in the PCR were 60 Vbeta and 13 Jbeta primers. The data were produced by immunoSEQ multiplex PCR, yet TCRdb's version contains in-frame clones alone and is incomplete. The sample carries more than 110,000 clones, approximately 80% recorded once. The sample was PBMCs. The receptors shown here come from a woman aged 50 to 60 in good health and CMV-seronegative.

This clone has a handful of counts. V and J are TRBV28 and TRBJ1-5; D gene uncertain. The CDR3 consists of 12 residues. The ends were cut back, 7 bases at V and 3 bases at J, with 7 bases in the middle. Per germline, CDR1 MDHEN and CDR2 SYDVKM. Written as DNA, the CDR3 is TGTGCCAGCACCGGTGTCAATCAGCCCCAGCATTTT. This gives the protein CASTGVNQPQHF.

This chain links TRBV18 with TRBJ1-6; TRBD1 might be the D (6 bases). The CDR3 has 18 residues. The germline V gene encodes CDR1 KGHSH and CDR2 LQKENI. Trimming removed 3 bases at V and 0 bases at J, with 15 bases between. CDR3 nucleotides: TGTGCCAGCTCACCCGGACAGATCTCCAGCTCCTATAATTCACCCCTCCACTTT. Translation: CASSPGQISSSYNSPLHF.